This paragraph reports one TCR beta chain. Its antigen remains unknown. The ends lost 2 bases at V and 5 bases at J; junction bases unmatched: 8. Germline V gene lookup returns CDR1 SGHAT and CDR2 FQNNGV. CDR3 size: 15 residues. The entry originates in a study of Ad26.COV2.S vaccination and SARS-CoV-2 variants. About the study: Participant was drawn from the COV1001 Ad26.COV2.S trial arm. The authors gave Ad26.COV2.S intramuscularly, either once or twice 56 days apart. The study, taken as a whole, reports: Following vaccination, spike-specific CD8+ and CD4+ T cell responses reportedly exhibited substantial breadth.

Treatment: approximately 18 received Ad26.COV2.S at low or high dose, single or two shots; about five received placebo; per-sample allocation not given. Collection of samples fell on day 63 after the first vaccine or placebo injection. Method: immunoSEQ multiplex PCR; TCRdb's copy keeps in-frame clones and lacks some. Among about 350,000 clones listed, roughly 81% were seen once. This sample comprised peripheral blood, obtained in a trial of Ad26.COV2.S vaccine versus placebo. This sequence was found in a person aged 18-65 years who received the Ad26.COV2.S COVID-19 vaccine or a placebo. J is TRBJ2-7 and V is TRBV11-2; 8 bases map to TRBD1. CDR3 protein: CASSLYSGGSDEQYF. DNA of the CDR3: TGTGCCAGCAGCTTATATTCAGGGGGCAGCGACGAGCAGTACTTC.